This T cell receptor beta chain was retrieved from a study of blood T cell repertoires in COVID-19. Study-wide background: Acute and convalescent COVID-19 samples came from the United States, Italy and Spain.

Repertoires were generated with immunoSEQ multiplex PCR, while TCRdb's copy carries only in-frame clones and drops some. The table records about 130,000 clones, approximately 83% of them present only once. The CDR3 contains 11 residues. Per germline, CDR1 SEHNR and CDR2 FQNEAQ (reference sequence). V lost 8 bases to trimming and J lost 13 bases, with 16 bases between them. This clone is a singleton in its sample. Individuals aged about 18 to 89 years were recruited from 20 to 25 US areas. Clinical history as reported by participants underpinned cohort assignment. Two consecutive negative NP/OP PCR tests, clearance, or resolved symptoms defined Cohort 3 recovery.

V usage is TRBV7-9 and J usage is TRBJ2-3, with D possibly TRBD2 on 5 matching bases. This receptor was obtained from a man between 50 and 59 years old who had recovered from COVID-19. Sequenced input: PBMCs or T cells enriched from blood (not recorded which). The CDR3 nucleotides read TGTGCCAGCTCCTCCGGTGAGAGGGAGTATTTT. This gives the protein CASSSGEREYF.